One and the same sample provided the 22 T cell receptor beta chains below, sequenced in a study of OX40 agonist ivuxolimab in advanced cancers. Using immunoSEQ multiplex PCR, the repertoire was profiled, and TCRdb retains in-frame clones only, with some absent. The data show fewer than 55,000 clones, about 90% seen once. Material: CD4+ or CD8+ T cells sorted from blood, obtained in a trial of the OX40 agonist ivuxolimab. The receptor source for this set is an adult with an advanced solid tumor such as melanoma, head and neck, liver or kidney cancer.

The chain links TRBV6-4 to TRBJ1-6; D gene ambiguous. Germline values: CDR1 MRHNA, CDR2 SNTAGT. The CDR3 is 15 residues long. The V and J ends lost 0 bases and 4 bases respectively, with 7 bases between them. The CDR3 loop is CASSDSMGYNSPLHF. CDR3 nucleotides: TGTGCCAGCAGTGACTCGATGGGATATAATTCACCCCTCCACTTT.

The CDR3 loop reads CASSLGQGASGNTIYF. For the CDR3, the DNA is TGCGCCAGCAGCTTAGGACAGGGGGCATCTGGAAACACCATATATTTT. The V gene is TRBV5-1, the J gene TRBJ1-3; TRBD1 agrees at 11 bases. The junction had 2 bases not matched to a gene; V was cut back by 2 bases and J by 1 base. The CDR3 is made up of 16 amino acids. Germline CDR1 SGHRS, CDR2 YFSETQ. The full variable domain, its missing parts supplied by reference TRBV5-1 and TRBJ1-3, is KAGVTQTPRYLIKTRGQQVTLSCSPISGHRSVSWYQQTPGQGLQFLFEYFSETQRNKGNFPGRFSGRQFSNSRSEMNVSTLELGDSALYLCASSLGQGASGNTIYFGEGSWLTVV.

The chain employs TRBV19 and TRBJ2-1; D is possibly TRBD2 (5 bases). Trimming removed 1 base from V and 10 bases from J, with 8 bases in between. The CDR3 sequence is 12 residues long. Germline V lookup: CDR1 LNHDA, CDR2 SQIVND (reference sequence). The DNA of the CDR3 is TGTGCCAGTAGTATAGGAGGGTACGAGCAGTTCTTC. Translation gives CASSIGGYEQFF.

This rearrangement joins TRBV13 to TRBJ2-5; D possibly corresponds to TRBD2 (5 bases). In germline, CDR1 is PRHDT, CDR2 FYEKMQ (reference sequence). Trimming took 4 bases from V and 1 from J, leaving 10 bases between them. CDR3 length: 14 amino acids. The CDR3 bases are TGTGCCAGCAGCTCGACGGGGTCCCAAGAGACCCAGTACTTC. This codes for CASSSTGSQETQYF.

The chain joins TRBV5-3 to TRBJ1-2; tentative D call: TRBD1 (5 bases). TRBV5-3 is filed as an ORF, its function uncertain. V was clipped by 4 bases and J by 6 bases, with 13 bases between them. The CDR3 contains 13 residues. As DNA, the CDR3 is TGTGCCAGAAGCGCCCCGGGGGAACATGGCTACACCTTC. This sequence encodes CARSAPGEHGYTF.

This clone has just one count. The chain's CDR3 is CASSYRVQETQYF. In DNA form, the CDR3 reads TGTGCCAGCAGTTACAGGGTCCAAGAGACCCAGTACTTC. V usage is TRBV6-6 and J usage is TRBJ2-5; D unresolved. The CDR3 consists of 13 residues. From germline, CDR1 is MNHNY and CDR2 SVGAGI (reference sequence). V gave up 2 bases and J gave up 1 base, with 5 bases separating them.

The chain is built from TRBV6-1 and TRBJ1-5; 7 nucleotides line up with TRBD1. This CDR3 contains 13 residues. CDR1 is MNHNS, CDR2 SASEGT, per germline. The ends lost 7 bases at V and 4 bases at J; junction bases unmatched: 4. DNA of the CDR3: TGTGCCAGCATCAGGGACAGTAATCAGCCCCAGCATTTT. Translation gives CASIRDSNQPQHF.

The genes are TRBV25-1 and TRBJ1-1; no clear D gene. This CDR3 is 13 amino acids long. Per the germline V gene, CDR1 is MGHDK and CDR2 is SYGVNS. V was pared by 7 bases and J by 5 bases, with 14 bases between. CDR3 DNA sequence: TGTGCCAGCACCCTAAACATGGGTACTGAAGCTTTCTTT. Translation gives CASTLNMGTEAFF.

As to this clone: This CDR3 is also generated by other DNA sequences in the sample. The V call is TRBV5-1, the J call TRBJ2-1; 7 bases fit TRBD2. The CDR3 length is 13 residues. Germline V gene data show CDR1 as SGHRS and CDR2 as YFSETQ. With 3 bases clipped from V and 8 bases from J, the junction kept 5 bases outside the gene matches. The CDR3 coding sequence is TGCGCCAGCAGCTCCCTGGCGGGGGATGAGCAGTTCTTC. Its translation: CASSSLAGDEQFF.

The rearrangement uses TRBV27 and TRBJ2-1; 7 bases line up with TRBD1. V trimming: 3 bases; J trimming: 6 bases; junction bases outside the gene matches: 5. CDR3 length: 14 residues. Germline CDR1 and CDR2: MNHEY and SMNVEV (reference sequence). The CDR3 here is CASSFLAGGNEQFF. The CDR3 DNA follows: TGTGCCAGCAGTTTTCTCGCAGGGGGCAATGAGCAGTTCTTC.

This clone was detected only once. The chain is built from TRBV7-2 and TRBJ1-5, with D perhaps matching TRBD1 (6 bases). The CDR3 is 13 amino acids. With 4 bases removed from V and 7 bases from J, the gap between germline ends came to 11 bases. CDR1 is SGHTA and CDR2 is FQGNSA in the germline V gene. CDR3 region: CASSSGAWQPQHF. The CDR3 bases are TGTGCCAGCAGCTCGGGGGCCTGGCAGCCCCAGCATTTT.

The genes are TRBV27 and TRBJ1-2; no clear D. Germline CDR1 and CDR2: MNHEY and SMNVEV (reference sequence). The CDR3 runs 16 residues. V was shortened by 0 bases and J by 6 bases, with 17 bases between the two germline ends. CDR3 loop: CASSLSLGQARDGYTF. The CDR3 region has the DNA TGTGCCAGCAGTTTATCGTTGGGTCAGGCGCGCGATGGCTACACCTTC.

This clone occurred a few times. The chain joins TRBV12-5 to TRBJ2-5, with TRBD1 matching over 11 bases. Germline V lookup: CDR1 LGHNT, CDR2 FRNRAP. V was clipped by 7 bases and J by 4 bases; unmatched bases: 5. This CDR3 is built from 14 residues. CDR3 in amino acids: CASAAGTGGETQYF. For the CDR3, the DNA is TGTGCTAGTGCCGCCGGGACAGGGGGAGAGACCCAGTACTTC.

The table lists this clone with a count of one. The chain links TRBV19 to TRBJ2-1; weak D call: TRBD1 (5 bases). The length of the CDR3 is 13 residues. Per germline, CDR1 LNHDA and CDR2 SQIVND (reference sequence). Trimming cost V 5 bases and J 11 bases, with 16 bases left between them. This chain's CDR3 is CASSPLRATKQFF. Written as DNA, the CDR3 is TGTGCCAGTAGTCCCCTCAGGGCAACAAAGCAGTTCTTC. The entire variable domain, with the rest obtained from reference TRBV19 and TRBJ2-1, is as follows: DGGITQSPKYLFRKEGQNVTLSCEQNLNHDAMYWYRQDPGQGLRLIYYSQIVNDFQKGDIAEGYSVSREKKESFPLTVTSAQKNPTAFYLCASSPLRATKQFFGPGTRLTVL.

This chain links TRBV7-9 with TRBJ2-7; TRBD1 agrees at 9 bases. Trimming cost V 4 bases and J 9 bases; bases outside gene matches: 7. The CDR3 sequence is 13 residues long. In germline, CDR1 is SEHNR, CDR2 FQNEAQ (reference sequence). CDR3 sequence (DNA): TGTGCCAGCAGCTCCGGGACAGGGTTCGGGCAGTACTTC. This translates into CASSSGTGFGQYF.

This chain links TRBV25-1 with TRBJ1-2, with D unresolved. Per the germline V gene, CDR1 is MGHDK and CDR2 is SYGVNS. This CDR3 comprises 13 residues. The germline V and J ends were trimmed by 8 bases and 5 bases, with 15 bases remaining between them. The CDR3 protein is CASHGRSPYGYTF. The CDR3 DNA is TGTGCCAGCCACGGACGGTCCCCATATGGCTACACCTTC.

The chain couples TRBV9 to TRBJ1-1; TRBD1 is a possible D gene (6 bases). Germline CDR1 SGDLS, CDR2 YYNGEE. The length of the CDR3 is 15 residues. V lost 3 bases, J lost 4 bases, and 16 bases lay in between. In DNA, the CDR3 is TGTGCCAGCAGCGCCAAGTCGGGGGCGAGCACTGAAGCTTTCTTT. Translation: CASSAKSGASTEAFF.

Only one count was recorded for this clone. The chain employs TRBV28 and TRBJ2-7; the match to TRBD1 covers 7 bases. The CDR3 is 14 amino acids. Unmatched junction bases numbered 7, after V lost 3 bases and J lost 5 bases. Looked up from germline, CDR1 is MDHEN and CDR2 is SYDVKM. The CDR3 loop reads CASSFADRDHEQYV. In DNA form, the CDR3 reads TGTGCCAGCAGTTTCGCCGACAGGGATCACGAGCAGTACGTC.

The rearrangement uses TRBV7-9 and TRBJ2-2, with 7 bases identical to TRBD1. The CDR3 loop spans 15 amino acids. Germline CDR1 and CDR2: SEHNR and FQNEAQ (reference sequence). The V and J ends lost 3 bases and 4 bases, in that order; junction bases with no gene match: 5. Here the CDR3 DNA reads TGTGCCAGCAGCTTGACAGGGTCGAGCACCGGGGAGCTGTTTTTT. As protein: CASSLTGSSTGELFF.

J is TRBJ2-1 and V is TRBV6-5, with D perhaps matching TRBD1 (6 bases). The length of the CDR3 is 15 residues. Germline V gene data show CDR1 as MNHEY and CDR2 as SVGAGI. Trimming shortened V by 6 bases and J by 3 bases, and 15 bases separated the two germline ends. The CDR3 sequence is CASSQGPGGYNEQFF. The CDR3 DNA reads as TGTGCCAGCAGCCAGGGGCCTGGGGGCTACAATGAGCAGTTCTTC.

The V call is TRBV7-9, the J call TRBJ1-1; D call uncertain. The CDR3 sequence is 13 residues long. Looked up from germline, CDR1 is SEHNR and CDR2 is FQNEAQ (reference sequence). Between the trimmed V and J ends, which lost 3 bases and 1 base, there was a span of 6 bases. The CDR3 region has the DNA TGTGCCAGCAGCTTTTGGGCGAACACTGAAGCTTTCTTT. It specifies CASSFWANTEAFF.

The chain is built from TRBV15 and TRBJ2-3; no clear D. CDR1 is LNHNV, CDR2 YYDKDF, per germline (reference sequence). Trimming stripped 5 bases from V and 5 bases from J, with 11 bases between. CDR3 length: 13 amino acids. The CDR3 region is CATSPTSRDTQYF. CDR3 sequence (DNA): TGTGCCACCAGCCCGACCAGTCGAGATACGCAGTATTTT.